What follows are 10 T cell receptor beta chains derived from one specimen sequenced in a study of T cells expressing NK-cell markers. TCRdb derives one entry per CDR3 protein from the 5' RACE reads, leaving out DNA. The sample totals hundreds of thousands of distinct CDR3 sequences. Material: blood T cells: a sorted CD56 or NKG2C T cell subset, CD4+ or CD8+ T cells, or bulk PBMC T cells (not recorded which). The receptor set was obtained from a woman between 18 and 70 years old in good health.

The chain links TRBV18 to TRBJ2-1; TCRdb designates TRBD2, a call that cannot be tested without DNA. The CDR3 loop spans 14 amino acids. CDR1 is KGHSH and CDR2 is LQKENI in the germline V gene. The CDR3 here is CASSLSGRDNEQFF.

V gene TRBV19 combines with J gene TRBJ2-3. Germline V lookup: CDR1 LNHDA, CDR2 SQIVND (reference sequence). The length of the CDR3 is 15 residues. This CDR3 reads CASSIGRLVTDTQYF.

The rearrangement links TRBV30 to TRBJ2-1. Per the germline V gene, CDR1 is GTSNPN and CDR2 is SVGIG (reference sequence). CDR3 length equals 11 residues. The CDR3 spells CAWVGYDEQFF.

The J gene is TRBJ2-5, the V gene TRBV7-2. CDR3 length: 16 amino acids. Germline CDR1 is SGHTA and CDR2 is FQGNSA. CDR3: CASSSYPEAAKGTQYF.

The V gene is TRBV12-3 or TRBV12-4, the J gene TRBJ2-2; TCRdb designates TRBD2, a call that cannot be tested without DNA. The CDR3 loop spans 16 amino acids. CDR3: CASSHRLAGGSGELFF.

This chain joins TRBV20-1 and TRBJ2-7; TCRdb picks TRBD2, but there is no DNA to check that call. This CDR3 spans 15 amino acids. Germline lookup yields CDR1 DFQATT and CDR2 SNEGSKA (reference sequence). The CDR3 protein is CSARATGGASYEQYF.

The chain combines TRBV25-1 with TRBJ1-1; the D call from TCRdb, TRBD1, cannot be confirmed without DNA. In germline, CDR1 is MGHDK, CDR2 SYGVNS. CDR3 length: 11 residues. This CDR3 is CASRAGTEAFF.

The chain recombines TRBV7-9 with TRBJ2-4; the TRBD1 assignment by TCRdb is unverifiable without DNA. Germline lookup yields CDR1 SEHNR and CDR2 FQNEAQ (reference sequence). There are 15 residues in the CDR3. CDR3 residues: CASSPRQDPKNIQYF.

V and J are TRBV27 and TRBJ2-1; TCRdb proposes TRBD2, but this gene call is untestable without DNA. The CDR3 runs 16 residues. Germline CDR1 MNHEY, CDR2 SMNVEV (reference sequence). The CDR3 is CASSSLTSGGGDEQFF.

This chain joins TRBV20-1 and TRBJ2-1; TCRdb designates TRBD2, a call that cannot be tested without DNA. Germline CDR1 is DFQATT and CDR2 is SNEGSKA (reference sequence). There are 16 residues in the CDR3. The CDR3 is CSALPLAGGGFNEQFF.